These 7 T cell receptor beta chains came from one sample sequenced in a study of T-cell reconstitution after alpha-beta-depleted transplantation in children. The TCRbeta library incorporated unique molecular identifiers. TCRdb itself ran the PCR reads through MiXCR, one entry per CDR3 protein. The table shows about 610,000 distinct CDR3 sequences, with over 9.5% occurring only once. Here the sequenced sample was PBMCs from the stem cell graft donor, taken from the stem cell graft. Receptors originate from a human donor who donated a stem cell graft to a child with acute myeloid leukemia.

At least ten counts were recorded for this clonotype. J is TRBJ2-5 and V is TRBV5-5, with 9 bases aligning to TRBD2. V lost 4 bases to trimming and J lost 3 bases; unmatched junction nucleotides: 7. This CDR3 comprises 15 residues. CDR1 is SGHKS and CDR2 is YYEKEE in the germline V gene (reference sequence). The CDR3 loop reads CASSPGRTSEETQYF. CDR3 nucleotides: TGTGCCAGCAGCCCCGGGAGGACTAGCGAAGAGACCCAGTACTTC. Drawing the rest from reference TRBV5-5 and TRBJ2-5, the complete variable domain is DAGVTQSPTHLIKTRGQQVTLRCSPISGHKSVSWYQQVLGQGPQFIFQYYEKEERGRGNFPDRFSARQFPNYSSELNVNALLLGDSALYLCASSPGRTSEETQYFGPGTRLLVL.

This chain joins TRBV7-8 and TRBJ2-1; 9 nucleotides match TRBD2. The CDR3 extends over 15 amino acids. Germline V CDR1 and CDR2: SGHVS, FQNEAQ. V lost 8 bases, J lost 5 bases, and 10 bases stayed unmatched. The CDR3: CASLGMREGNNEQFF. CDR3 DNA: TGTGCCAGCCTCGGGATGCGGGAGGGCAACAATGAGCAGTTCTTC. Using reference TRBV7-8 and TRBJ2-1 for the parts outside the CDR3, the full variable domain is GAGVSQSPRYKVAKRGQDVALRCDPISGHVSLFWYQQALGQGPEFLTYFQNEAQLDKSGLPSDRFFAERPEGSVSTLKIQRTQQEDSAVYLCASLGMREGNNEQFFGPGTRLTVL.

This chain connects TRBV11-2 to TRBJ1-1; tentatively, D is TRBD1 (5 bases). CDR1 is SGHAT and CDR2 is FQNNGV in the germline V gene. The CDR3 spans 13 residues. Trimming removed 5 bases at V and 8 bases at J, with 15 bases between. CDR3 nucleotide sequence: TGTGCCAGCAGCACCCGACAGACGCTCGAAGCTTTCTTT. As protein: CASSTRQTLEAFF.

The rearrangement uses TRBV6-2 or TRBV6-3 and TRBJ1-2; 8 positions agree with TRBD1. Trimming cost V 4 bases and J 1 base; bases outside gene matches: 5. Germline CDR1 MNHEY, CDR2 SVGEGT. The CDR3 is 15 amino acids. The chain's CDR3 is CASSFRTGNNYGYTF. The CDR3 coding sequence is TGTGCCAGCAGTTTTCGGACAGGGAATAACTATGGCTACACCTTC.

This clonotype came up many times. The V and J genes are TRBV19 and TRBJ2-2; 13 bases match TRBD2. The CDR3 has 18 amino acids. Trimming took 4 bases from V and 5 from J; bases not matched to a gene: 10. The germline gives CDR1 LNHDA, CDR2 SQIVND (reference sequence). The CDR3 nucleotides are TGTGCCAGTAGTACCCCTCGACTAGCGGGAGGTCGGACCGGGGAGCTGTTTTTT. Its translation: CASSTPRLAGGRTGELFF.

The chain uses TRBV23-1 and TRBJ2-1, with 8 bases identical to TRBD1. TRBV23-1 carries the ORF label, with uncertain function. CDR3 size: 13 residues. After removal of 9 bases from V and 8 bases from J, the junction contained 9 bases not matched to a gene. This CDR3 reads CARGRDRPYEQFF. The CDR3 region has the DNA TGCGCCAGAGGCCGGGACAGGCCTTATGAGCAGTTCTTC.

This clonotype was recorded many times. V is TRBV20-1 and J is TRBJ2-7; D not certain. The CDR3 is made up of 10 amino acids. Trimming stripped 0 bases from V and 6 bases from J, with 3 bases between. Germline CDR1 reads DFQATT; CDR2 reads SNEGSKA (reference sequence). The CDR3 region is CSARDFEQYF. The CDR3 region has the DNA TGCAGTGCTAGAGATTTCGAGCAGTACTTC.